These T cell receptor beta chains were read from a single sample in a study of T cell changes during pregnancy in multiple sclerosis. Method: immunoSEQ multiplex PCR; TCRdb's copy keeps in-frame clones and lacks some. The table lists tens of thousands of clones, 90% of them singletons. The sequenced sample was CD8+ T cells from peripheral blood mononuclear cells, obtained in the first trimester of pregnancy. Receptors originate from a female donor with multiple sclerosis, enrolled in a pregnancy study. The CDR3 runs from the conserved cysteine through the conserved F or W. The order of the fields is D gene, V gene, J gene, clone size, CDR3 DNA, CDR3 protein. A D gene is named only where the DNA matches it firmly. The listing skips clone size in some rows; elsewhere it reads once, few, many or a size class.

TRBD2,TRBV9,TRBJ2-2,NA,TGTGCCAGCAGCTCTAGCCTGCTTAGCGGGAGGGCCGGGGTGAACACCGGGGAGCTGTTTTTT,CASSSSLLSGRAGVNTGELFF
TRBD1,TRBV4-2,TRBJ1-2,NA,TGTGCCAGCAGCCCCGGACAGGGCGTCGATGGCTACACCTTC,CASSPGQGVDGYTF
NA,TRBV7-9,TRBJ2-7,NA,TGTGCCAGCAGCTTTGTGACAGGACCCTACGAGCAGTACTTC,CASSFVTGPYEQYF
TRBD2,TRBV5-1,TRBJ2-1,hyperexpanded,TGCGCCAGCAGCGTGGGACTAGCGGGATACAATGAGCAGTTCTTC,CASSVGLAGYNEQFF
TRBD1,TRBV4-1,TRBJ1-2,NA,TGCGCCAGCAGCCAAGGACCCCGACAGGGCGATGGCTACACCTTC,CASSQGPRQGDGYTF
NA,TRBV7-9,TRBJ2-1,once,TGTGCCAGCAGCGATCAGGAGGTTAGCTCCTACAATGAGCAGTTCTTC,CASSDQEVSSYNEQFF
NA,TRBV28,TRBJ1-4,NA,TGTGCCAGCAGTTGGGACATGACTAATGAAAAACTGTTTTTT,CASSWDMTNEKLFF
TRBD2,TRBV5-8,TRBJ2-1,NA,TGTGCCAGCAGCGGGTTAGCGGGGACCTACAATGAGCAGTTCTTC,CASSGLAGTYNEQFF
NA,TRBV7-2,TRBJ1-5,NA,TGTGCCAGCAGTCGGTTTGGCAATCAGCCCCAGCATTTT,CASSRFGNQPQHF
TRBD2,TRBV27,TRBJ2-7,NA,TGTGCCAGCAGTTTCCGGGGGGGATACGAGCAGTACTTC,CASSFRGGYEQYF
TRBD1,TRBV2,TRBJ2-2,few,TGTGCCAGCAGTGAAAGACAGGGTGGCGGGGAGCTGTTTTTT,CASSERQGGGELFF
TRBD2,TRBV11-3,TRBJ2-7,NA,TGTGCCAGCAGCTTAGAACTAGCGGGAGGTCGATACGAGCAGTACTTC,CASSLELAGGRYEQYF
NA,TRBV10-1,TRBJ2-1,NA,TGCGCCAGCAGTGAGTTACCTCATAGGAGACCTTACAATGAGCAGTTCTTC,CASSELPHRRPYNEQFF
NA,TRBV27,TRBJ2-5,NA,TGTGCCAGCAGTTTATTTGGGGGCGCGGACCAAGAGACCCAGTACTTC,CASSLFGGADQETQYF
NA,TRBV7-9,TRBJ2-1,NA,TGTGCCAGCAGCCCTTACAATGAGCAGTTCTTC,CASSPYNEQFF
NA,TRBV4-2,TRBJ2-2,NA,TGTGCCAGCAGCCAAGCCCAGGGGACCGGGGAGCTGTTTTTT,CASSQAQGTGELFF
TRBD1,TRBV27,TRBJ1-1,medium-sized,TGTGCCAGCAGTTTCGGGACAGGGGAAGCTTTCTTT,CASSFGTGEAFF
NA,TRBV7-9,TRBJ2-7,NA,TGTGCCAGCAGCTCCCCCCGGAGCGAGCAGTACTTC,CASSSPRSEQYF
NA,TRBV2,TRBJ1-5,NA,TGTGCCAGCAGTGAGGCGGTGGAACCCCAGCATTTT,CASSEAVEPQHF
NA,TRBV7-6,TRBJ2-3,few,TGTGCCAGCAGCGCGGGACTTAGAAGCACAGATACGCAGTATTTT,CASSAGLRSTDTQYF
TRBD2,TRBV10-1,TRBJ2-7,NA,TGCGCCAGCAGGCGAGCGGGGGGACTGTACGAGCAGTACTTC,CASRRAGGLYEQYF
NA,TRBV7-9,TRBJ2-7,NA,TGTGCCAGCAGCTCACGGACATCTGTCTCCTACGAGCAGTACTTC,CASSSRTSVSYEQYF
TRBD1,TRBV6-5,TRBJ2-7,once,TGTGCCAGCAGTTACTCGCGGACAGGGTTAACCTACGAGCAGTACTTC,CASSYSRTGLTYEQYF
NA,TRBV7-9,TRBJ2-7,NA,TGTGCCAGCAGCTTATCGTTCCTAGCCCGTTGGCTTTACGAGCAGTACTTC,CASSLSFLARWLYEQYF
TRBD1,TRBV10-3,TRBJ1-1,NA,TGTGCCATCAGTGAGTCCTTACTTACAGGGGTCGGAAACACTGAAGCTTTCTTT,CAISESLLTGVGNTEAFF
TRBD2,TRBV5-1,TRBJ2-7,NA,TGCGCCAGCAGCTTGGGTAGCGGGAGGAACGAGCAGTACTTC,CASSLGSGRNEQYF
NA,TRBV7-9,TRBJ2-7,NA,TGTGCCAGCAGCTCTCCGCTGAGCTCCTACGAGCAGTACTTC,CASSSPLSSYEQYF
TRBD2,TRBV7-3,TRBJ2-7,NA,TGTGCCAGCAGCGTCTCCGGGACCGGGGGGACCTACGAGCAGTACTTC,CASSVSGTGGTYEQYF
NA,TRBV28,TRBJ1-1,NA,TGTGCCAGTGGGAGGGGAGCTTTCTTT,CASGRGAFF
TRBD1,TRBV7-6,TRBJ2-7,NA,TGTGCCAGCAGCCGACAGGGATATAGCTACGAGCAGTACTTC,CASSRQGYSYEQYF
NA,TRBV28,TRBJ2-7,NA,TGTGCCAGCAGTTTCTTAGCGCTACAATACGAGCAGTACTTC,CASSFLALQYEQYF
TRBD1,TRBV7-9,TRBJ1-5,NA,TGTGCCAGCAGCCCTCCGGGACAGGGGGGTCAGCCCCAGCATTTT,CASSPPGQGGQPQHF
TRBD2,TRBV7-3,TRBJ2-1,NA,TGTGCCAGCAGTCTTACTAGCGGCTGGTACAATGAGCAGTTCTTC,CASSLTSGWYNEQFF
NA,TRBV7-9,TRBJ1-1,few,TGTGCCAGCAGCTTAGCTGGGGGCGCTACTGAAGCTTTCTTT,CASSLAGGATEAFF
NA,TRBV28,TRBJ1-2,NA,TGTGCCAGCAGTGAAGCAGGGATAAACTATGGCTACACCTTC,CASSEAGINYGYTF
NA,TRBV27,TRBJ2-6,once,TGTGCCAGCAGTTTATCGCTAGGCGGCTCTGGGGCCAACGTCCTGACTTTC,CASSLSLGGSGANVLTF